Each of the 21 T cell receptor beta chains below was sequenced from the same sample in a study of blood T cell repertoires in COVID-19. Assay used: immunoSEQ multiplex PCR; TCRdb lists only in-frame clones, some missing. The top ten hold 0.99% of the sample, which has under 200,000 clones, about 88% seen once. The sequencing input was peripheral blood. The receptors derive from a man aged 18 to 29 with acute or convalescent COVID-19.

The DNA of the CDR3 is TGTGCCAGCAGACAGGACGGCCCCTACGAGCAGTACTTC. Protein sequence: CASRQDGPYEQYF. J is TRBJ2-7 and V is TRBV12-3 or TRBV12-4; perhaps TRBD1 as D (5 bases). The CDR3 contains 13 residues. The germline V and J ends were trimmed by 6 bases and 2 bases, with 11 bases remaining between them.

The genes are TRBV5-1 and TRBJ2-2, with D hard to call. Germline V gives CDR1 SGHRS, CDR2 YFSETQ. The CDR3 length is 14 residues. Between the trimmed V and J ends, which lost 0 bases and 1 base, there was a span of 4 bases. The chain's CDR3 is CASSLAENTGELFF. CDR3 nucleotide sequence: TGCGCCAGCAGCTTGGCAGAGAACACCGGGGAGCTGTTTTTT. The whole variable domain, remainder taken from reference TRBV5-1 and TRBJ2-2, is KAGVTQTPRYLIKTRGQQVTLSCSPISGHRSVSWYQQTPGQGLQFLFEYFSETQRNKGNFPGRFSGRQFSNSRSEMNVSTLELGDSALYLCASSLAENTGELFFGEGSRLTVL.

The V call is TRBV6-5, the J call TRBJ2-3, with 7 nucleotides matching TRBD1. The CDR3 extends over 15 amino acids. CDR1 and CDR2 (germline): MNHEY, SVGAGI. Unmatched junction bases numbered 6, after V lost 6 bases and J lost 0 bases. The chain's CDR3 is CASSRTGRSTDTQYF. CDR3 sequence (DNA): TGTGCCAGCAGCCGGACAGGAAGAAGCACAGATACGCAGTATTTT.

The V and J genes are TRBV7-9 and TRBJ1-1; 9 positions agree with TRBD1. Trimming took 5 bases from V and 1 from J; bases not matched to a gene: 2. CDR1 and CDR2 (germline): SEHNR, FQNEAQ (reference sequence). The CDR3 runs 14 residues. CDR3 sequence reads: CASSMGQGNTEAFF. DNA of the CDR3: TGTGCCAGCAGCATGGGACAGGGGAACACTGAAGCTTTCTTT.

V usage is TRBV15 and J usage is TRBJ1-6, with D possibly TRBD1 on 5 matching bases. The germline gives CDR1 LNHNV, CDR2 YYDKDF (reference sequence). V lost 5 bases to trimming and J lost 7 bases, with 15 bases between them. There are 15 residues in the CDR3. This chain's CDR3 is CATSPRVGPNSPLHF. The CDR3 DNA follows: TGTGCCACCAGCCCCCGTGTGGGGCCGAATTCACCCCTCCACTTT. Filled out from reference TRBV15 and TRBJ1-6, the complete variable domain reads DAMVIQNPRYQVTQFGKPVTLSCSQTLNHNVMYWYQQKSSQAPKLLFHYYDKDFNNEADTPDNFQSRRPNTSFCFLDIRSPGLGDTAMYLCATSPRVGPNSPLHFGNGTRLTVT.

The gene calls are TRBV23-1 and TRBJ2-3; 8 bases are shared with TRBD1. TRBV23-1 is flagged as an ORF with uncertain function. V was clipped by 0 bases and J by 2 bases; unmatched bases: 7. There are 17 residues in the CDR3. This chain's CDR3 is CASSQSGQGALTDTQYF. The CDR3, as DNA: TGCGCCAGCAGTCAATCGGGTCAGGGGGCGCTCACAGATACGCAGTATTTT.

This clone appeared a single time. V gene TRBV12-3 or TRBV12-4 combines with J gene TRBJ2-7; TRBD1 might be the D (6 bases). V was pared by 3 bases and J by 5 bases, with 11 bases between. This CDR3 is built from 13 residues. CDR3 residues: CASSLGASNEQYF. The CDR3 nucleotides are TGTGCCAGCAGTTTGGGGGCCTCTAACGAGCAGTACTTC.

The chain joins TRBV19 to TRBJ1-6, with TRBD1 as a possible D gene (5 bases). V lost 3 bases, J lost 10 bases, and 16 bases lay in between. The CDR3 loop spans 15 amino acids. From germline, CDR1 is LNHDA and CDR2 SQIVND (reference sequence). The CDR3 reads CASSIGRGVKSPLHF. CDR3 in DNA: TGTGCCAGTAGTATCGGGAGGGGAGTGAAGTCACCCCTCCACTTT.

The rearrangement uses TRBV2 and TRBJ2-5; TRBD1 is a possible D gene (5 bases). Germline V gene data show CDR1 as SNHLY and CDR2 as FYNNEI. The V and J ends lost 7 bases and 0 bases respectively, with 9 bases between them. This CDR3 comprises 13 residues. In nucleotides, the CDR3 is TGTGCCAGCACGACAGATTACCAAGAGACCCAGTACTTC. Translating it yields CASTTDYQETQYF. The full variable domain, in which reference TRBV2 and TRBJ2-5 provide the parts outside the CDR3, is EPEVTQTPSHQVTQMGQEVILRCVPISNHLYFYWYRQILGQKVEFLVSFYNNEISEKSEIFDDQFSVERPDGSNFTLKIRSTKLEDSAMYFCASTTDYQETQYFGPGTRLLVL.

The table lists this clone with a few counts. V and J are TRBV7-3 and TRBJ2-5, with 7 bases lining up with TRBD2. Per germline, CDR1 SGHTA and CDR2 FQGTGA. This CDR3 is 15 amino acids long. V was clipped by 3 bases and J by 0 bases; unmatched bases: 4. The chain's CDR3 is CASSLIGGNQETQYF. CDR3 nucleotides: TGTGCCAGCAGCTTGATCGGGGGGAACCAAGAGACCCAGTACTTC.

V is TRBV25-1 and J is TRBJ2-7, with 9 bases aligning to TRBD1. This CDR3 is 18 amino acids long. With V trimmed by 4 bases and J by 1 base, 14 bases remained unmatched. Germline V gene lookup returns CDR1 MGHDK and CDR2 SYGVNS. CDR3 nucleotide sequence: TGTGCCAGCAGTGGGAGGGACAGGGTATACAGGAGGTCCTACGAGCAGTACGTC. Its protein is CASSGRDRVYRRSYEQYV.

The rearrangement links TRBV25-1 to TRBJ1-5, with TRBD1 as a possible D gene (5 bases). CDR1 and CDR2 (germline): MGHDK, SYGVNS. The ends were cut back, 2 bases at V and 6 bases at J, with 11 bases in the middle. The CDR3 is 14 amino acids. For the CDR3, the DNA is TGTGCCAGCAGTGAAAGTGGGGCTGGTCAGCCCCAGCATTTT. This encodes CASSESGAGQPQHF. Together with reference TRBV25-1 and TRBJ1-5, the CDR3 gives the full variable domain: EADIYQTPRYLVIGTGKKITLECSQTMGHDKMYWYQQDPGMELHLIHYSYGVNSTEKGDLSSESTVSRIRTEHFPLTLESARPSHTSQYLCASSESGAGQPQHFGDGTRLSIL.

Here the CDR3 DNA reads TGCGCCAGCAGCCAGGGTAGGGGGCCTGAAAAACTGTTTTTT. Amino acid sequence: CASSQGRGPEKLFF. The genes are TRBV4-1 and TRBJ1-4, with TRBD1 identical over 7 bases. CDR1 is MGHRA, CDR2 YSYEKL, per germline. The V gene end was trimmed by 3 bases and the J gene end by 7 bases; junction bases not matched to a gene: 5. The CDR3 is 14 residues long.

The rearrangement links TRBV19 to TRBJ1-6, with D hard to call. Per the germline V gene, CDR1 is LNHDA and CDR2 is SQIVND (reference sequence). V was cut by 5 bases and J by 3 bases, with 11 bases left in between. This CDR3 region has 15 residues. CDR3 sequence reads: CASSLTEGYNSPLHF. The CDR3 nucleotides read TGTGCCAGTAGTCTTACAGAAGGCTATAATTCACCCCTCCACTTT.

The chain carries TRBV10-3 and TRBJ1-2; 7 nucleotides line up with TRBD1. The V gene's germline CDR1 is ENHRY and CDR2 SYGVKD. The CDR3 loop spans 14 amino acids. V trimming: 7 bases; J trimming: 4 bases; junction bases outside the gene matches: 9. Written as DNA, the CDR3 is TGTGCCATCAAGGACCCCGGACAGGTCTATGGCTACACCTTC. Amino acid sequence: CAIKDPGQVYGYTF.

The CDR3 loop is CASSVKTGGIEKETQYF. The CDR3 nucleotides are TGTGCCAGCAGCGTAAAAACAGGGGGTATAGAGAAAGAGACCCAGTACTTC. The chain joins TRBV9 to TRBJ2-5; TRBD1 agrees at 8 bases. This CDR3 has 17 amino acids. The germline V gene has CDR1 SGDLS and CDR2 YYNGEE. V shed 1 base, J shed 3 bases, and the junction held 11 bases outside the gene matches.

The chain is built from TRBV5-4 and TRBJ2-3; 12 nucleotides agree with TRBD2. The germline CDR1 and CDR2 sequences are SGHNT and YYREEE (reference sequence). V dropped 4 bases and J dropped 0; count of bases not matched to a gene: 6. The CDR3 loop spans 17 amino acids. In nucleotides, the CDR3 is TGTGCCAGCAGCAACCCTAGCGGGGGGGCTAGCACAGATACGCAGTATTTT. Encoded protein: CASSNPSGGASTDTQYF.

This clone was observed a single time. The chain joins TRBV18 to TRBJ2-3, with D possibly TRBD1 on 5 matching bases. Trimming left V 6 bases short and J 0 bases short, with 10 bases between. The CDR3 is made up of 14 amino acids. From germline, CDR1 is KGHSH and CDR2 LQKENI. DNA of the CDR3: TGTGCCAGCTCGGACATAACTAGCACAGATACGCAGTATTTT. Encoded protein: CASSDITSTDTQYF.

On this clone: Other DNA variants within this sample encode the same CDR3. The rearrangement joins TRBV6-5 to TRBJ1-6, with D maybe TRBD1 (6 bases). Per germline, CDR1 MNHEY and CDR2 SVGAGI. The CDR3 is 15 residues long. Deletions cut 6 bases from V and 0 bases from J, with 9 bases between. The CDR3 protein is CASRDRSSYNSPLHF. The DNA of the CDR3 is TGTGCCAGCAGAGACAGGAGCTCCTATAATTCACCCCTCCACTTT.

This chain links TRBV7-2 with TRBJ2-4; 14 nucleotides line up with TRBD2. Per germline, CDR1 SGHTA and CDR2 FQGNSA. The CDR3 consists of 16 residues. With V trimmed by 5 bases and J by 5 bases, 5 bases remained unmatched. DNA of the CDR3: TGTGCCAGCAGCCCCGGACTAGCGGGGGGTCAAAACATTCAGTACTTC. It is translated as CASSPGLAGGQNIQYF.

The chain has TRBV29-1 and TRBJ1-3; 9 nucleotides line up with TRBD1. With 7 bases clipped from V and 1 base from J, the junction kept 5 bases outside the gene matches. The CDR3 extends over 14 amino acids. Germline CDR1 SQVTM, CDR2 ANQGSEA. The CDR3 region has the DNA TGCAGCGCCCGAGGACAGGGGTCTGGAAACACCATATATTTT. Amino acid sequence: CSARGQGSGNTIYF.